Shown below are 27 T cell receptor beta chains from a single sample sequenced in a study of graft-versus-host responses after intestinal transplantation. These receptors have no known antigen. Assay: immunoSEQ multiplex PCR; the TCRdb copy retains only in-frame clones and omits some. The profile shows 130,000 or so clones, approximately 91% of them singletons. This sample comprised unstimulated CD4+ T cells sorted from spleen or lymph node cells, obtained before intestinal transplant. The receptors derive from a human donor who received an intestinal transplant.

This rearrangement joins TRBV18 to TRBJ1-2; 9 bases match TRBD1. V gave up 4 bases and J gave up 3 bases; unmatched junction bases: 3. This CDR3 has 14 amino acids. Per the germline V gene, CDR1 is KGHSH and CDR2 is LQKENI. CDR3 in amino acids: CASSRTGVDYGYTF. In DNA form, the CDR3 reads TGTGCCAGCTCACGGACAGGGGTGGACTATGGCTACACCTTC.

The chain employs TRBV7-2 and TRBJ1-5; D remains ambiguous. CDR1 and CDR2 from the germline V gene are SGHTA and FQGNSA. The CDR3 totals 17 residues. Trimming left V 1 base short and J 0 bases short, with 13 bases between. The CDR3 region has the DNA TGTGCCAGCAGCTTAGGCCTTGAACTCAATAGCAATCAGCCCCAGCATTTT. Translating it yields CASSLGLELNSNQPQHF.

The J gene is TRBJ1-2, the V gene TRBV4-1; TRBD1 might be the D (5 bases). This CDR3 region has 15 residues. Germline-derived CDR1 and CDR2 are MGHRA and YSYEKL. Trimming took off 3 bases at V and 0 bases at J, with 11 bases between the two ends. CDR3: CASSHTGLSNYGYTF. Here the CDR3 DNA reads TGCGCCAGCAGCCACACAGGACTCTCTAACTATGGCTACACCTTC.

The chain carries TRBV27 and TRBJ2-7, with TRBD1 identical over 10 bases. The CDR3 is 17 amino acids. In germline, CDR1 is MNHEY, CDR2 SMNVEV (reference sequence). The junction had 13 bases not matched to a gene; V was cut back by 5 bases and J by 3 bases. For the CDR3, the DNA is TGTGCCAGCAGTACTCCGAAGGGGACAGGGGTCAACTACGAGCAGTACTTC. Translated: CASSTPKGTGVNYEQYF.

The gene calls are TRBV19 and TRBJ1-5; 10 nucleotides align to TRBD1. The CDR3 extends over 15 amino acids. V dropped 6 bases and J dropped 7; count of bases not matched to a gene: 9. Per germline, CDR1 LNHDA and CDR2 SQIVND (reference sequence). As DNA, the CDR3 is TGTGCCAGTAGCGATGGACAGGGGGGGTGGCAGCCCCAGCATTTT. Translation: CASSDGQGGWQPQHF. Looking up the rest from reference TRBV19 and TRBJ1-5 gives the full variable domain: DGGITQSPKYLFRKEGQNVTLSCEQNLNHDAMYWYRQDPGQGLRLIYYSQIVNDFQKGDIAEGYSVSREKKESFPLTVTSAQKNPTAFYLCASSDGQGGWQPQHFGDGTRLSIL.

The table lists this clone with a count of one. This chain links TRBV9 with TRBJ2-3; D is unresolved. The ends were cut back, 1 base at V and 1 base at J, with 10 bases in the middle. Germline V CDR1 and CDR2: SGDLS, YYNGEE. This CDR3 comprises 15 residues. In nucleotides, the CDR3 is TGTGCCAGCAGCGTAACCCCCGAAGGCACAGATACGCAGTATTTT. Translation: CASSVTPEGTDTQYF.

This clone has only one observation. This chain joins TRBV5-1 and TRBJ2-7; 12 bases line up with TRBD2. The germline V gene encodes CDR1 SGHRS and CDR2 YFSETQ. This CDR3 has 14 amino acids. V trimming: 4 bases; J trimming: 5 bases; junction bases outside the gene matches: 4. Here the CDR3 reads CASSLGLAGHEQYF. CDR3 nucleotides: TGCGCCAGCAGCCTGGGACTAGCGGGCCACGAGCAGTACTTC.

The CDR3 DNA sequence: TGTGCCAGCAGCCCGGACGCGCGGACCGACAATGAGCAGTTCTTC. This gives the protein CASSPDARTDNEQFF. The chain is built from TRBV7-2 and TRBJ2-1; D is ambiguous. V was pared by 5 bases and J by 5 bases, with 16 bases between. The CDR3 has 15 amino acids. Looked up from germline, CDR1 is SGHTA and CDR2 is FQGNSA.

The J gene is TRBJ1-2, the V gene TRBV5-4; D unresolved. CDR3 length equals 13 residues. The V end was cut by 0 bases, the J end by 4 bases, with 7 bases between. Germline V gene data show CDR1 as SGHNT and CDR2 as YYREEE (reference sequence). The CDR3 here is CASSLGTAYGYTF. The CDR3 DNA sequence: TGTGCCAGCAGCTTGGGGACGGCCTATGGCTACACCTTC.

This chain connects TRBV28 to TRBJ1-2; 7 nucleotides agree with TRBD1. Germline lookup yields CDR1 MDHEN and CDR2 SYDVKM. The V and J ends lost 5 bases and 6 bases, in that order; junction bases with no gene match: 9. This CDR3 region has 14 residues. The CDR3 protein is CASSSTGAAHGYTF. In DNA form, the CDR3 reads TGTGCCAGCAGTAGTACAGGGGCGGCTCATGGCTACACCTTC.

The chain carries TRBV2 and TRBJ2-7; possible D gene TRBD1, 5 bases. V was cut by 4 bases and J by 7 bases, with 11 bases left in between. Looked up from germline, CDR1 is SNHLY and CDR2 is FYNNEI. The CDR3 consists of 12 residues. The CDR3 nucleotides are TGTGCCAGCAGTGTCATGGGGCAGGAGCAGTACTTC. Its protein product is CASSVMGQEQYF.

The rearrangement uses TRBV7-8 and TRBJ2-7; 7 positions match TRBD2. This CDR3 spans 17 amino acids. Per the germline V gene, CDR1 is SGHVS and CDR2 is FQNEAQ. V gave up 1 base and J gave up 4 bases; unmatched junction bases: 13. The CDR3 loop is CASSLVVGLADLYEQYF. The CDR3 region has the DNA TGTGCCAGCAGCTTAGTTGTCGGGCTAGCGGACTTATACGAGCAGTACTTC.

The CDR3 nucleotides are TGTGCCACCAGCAGAGGGACTAGCGGGGGGAACACCGGGGAGCTGTTTTTT. As protein: CATSRGTSGGNTGELFF. The gene calls are TRBV15 and TRBJ2-2, with 13 bases fitting TRBD2. The CDR3 is made up of 17 amino acids. V shed 1 base, J shed 1 base, and the junction held 0 bases outside the gene matches. The germline V gene has CDR1 LNHNV and CDR2 YYDKDF (reference sequence). Looking up the rest from reference TRBV15 and TRBJ2-2 gives the full variable domain: DAMVIQNPRYQVTQFGKPVTLSCSQTLNHNVMYWYQQKSSQAPKLLFHYYDKDFNNEADTPDNFQSRRPNTSFCFLDIRSPGLGDTAMYLCATSRGTSGGNTGELFFGEGSRLTVL.

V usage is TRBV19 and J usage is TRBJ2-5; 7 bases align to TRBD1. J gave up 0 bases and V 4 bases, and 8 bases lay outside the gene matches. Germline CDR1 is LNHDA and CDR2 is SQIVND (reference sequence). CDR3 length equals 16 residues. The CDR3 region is CASSTGQQGYQETQYF. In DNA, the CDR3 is TGTGCCAGTAGTACAGGTCAACAGGGGTACCAAGAGACCCAGTACTTC.

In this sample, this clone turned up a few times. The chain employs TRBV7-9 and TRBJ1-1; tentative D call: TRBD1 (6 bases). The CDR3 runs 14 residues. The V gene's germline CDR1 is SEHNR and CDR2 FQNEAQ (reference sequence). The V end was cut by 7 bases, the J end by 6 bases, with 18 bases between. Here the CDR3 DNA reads TGTGCCAGCACTCTCAAGGGGGGGATTGCTGAAGCTTTCTTT. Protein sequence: CASTLKGGIAEAFF.

The DNA of the CDR3 is TGTGCCAGCAGCCGTCCCCCCCTGGCTAGCGGCACCGGGGAGCTGTTTTTT. Encoded protein: CASSRPPLASGTGELFF. V is TRBV5-6 and J is TRBJ2-2; TRBD2 agrees at 7 bases. The CDR3 consists of 17 residues. CDR1 is SGHDT, CDR2 YYEEEE, per germline. J lost 4 bases, V lost 4 bases, and 13 bases had no gene match.

CDR3 nucleotide sequence: TGCGCCAGCAGCCCCGGGACTAGCGGGAGGTCCTACGAGCAGTACTTC. Translated: CASSPGTSGRSYEQYF. The rearrangement joins TRBV5-1 to TRBJ2-7; 15 nucleotides match TRBD2. This CDR3 has 16 residues. The V segment lost 4 bases and the J segment 1 base; nucleotides outside the gene matches: 3. Germline loops: CDR1 SGHRS, CDR2 YFSETQ.

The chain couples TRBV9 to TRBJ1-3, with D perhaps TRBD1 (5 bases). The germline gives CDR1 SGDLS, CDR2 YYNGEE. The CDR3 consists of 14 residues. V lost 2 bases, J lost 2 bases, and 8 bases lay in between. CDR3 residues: CASSVGEAGNTIYF. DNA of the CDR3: TGTGCCAGCAGCGTGGGGGAGGCTGGAAACACCATATATTTT.

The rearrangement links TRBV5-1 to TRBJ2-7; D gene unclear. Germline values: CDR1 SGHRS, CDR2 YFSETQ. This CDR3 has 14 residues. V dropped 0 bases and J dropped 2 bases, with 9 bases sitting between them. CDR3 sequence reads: CASSLAGSAYEQYF. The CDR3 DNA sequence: TGCGCCAGCAGCTTGGCGGGCTCAGCCTACGAGCAGTACTTC.

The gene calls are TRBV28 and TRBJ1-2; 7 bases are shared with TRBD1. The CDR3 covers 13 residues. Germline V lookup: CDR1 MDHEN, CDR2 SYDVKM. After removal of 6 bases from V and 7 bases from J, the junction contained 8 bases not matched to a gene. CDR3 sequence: CASRESTGVGYTF. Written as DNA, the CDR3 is TGTGCCAGCAGGGAATCCACAGGGGTTGGCTACACCTTC.

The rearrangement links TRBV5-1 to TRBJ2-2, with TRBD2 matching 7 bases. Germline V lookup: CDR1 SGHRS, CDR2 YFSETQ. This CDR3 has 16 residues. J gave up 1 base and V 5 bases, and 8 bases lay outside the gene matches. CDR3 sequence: CASSSLAGRNTGELFF. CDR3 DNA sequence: TGCGCCAGCAGTTCTTTAGCGGGTAGGAACACCGGGGAGCTGTTTTTT.

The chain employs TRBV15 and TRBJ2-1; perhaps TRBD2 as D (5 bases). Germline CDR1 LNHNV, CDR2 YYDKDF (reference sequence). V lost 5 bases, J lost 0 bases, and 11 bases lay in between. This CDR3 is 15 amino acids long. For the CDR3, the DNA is TGTGCCACCAGCGGACTTGCAAGCTCCTACAATGAGCAGTTCTTC. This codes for CATSGLASSYNEQFF.

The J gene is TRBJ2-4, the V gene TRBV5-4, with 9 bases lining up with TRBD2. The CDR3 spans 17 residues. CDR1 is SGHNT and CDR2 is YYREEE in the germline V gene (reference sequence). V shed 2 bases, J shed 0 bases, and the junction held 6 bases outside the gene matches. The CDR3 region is CASSLYLAGPAKNIQYF. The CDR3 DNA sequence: TGTGCCAGCAGCTTATATCTAGCGGGGCCAGCCAAAAACATTCAGTACTTC.

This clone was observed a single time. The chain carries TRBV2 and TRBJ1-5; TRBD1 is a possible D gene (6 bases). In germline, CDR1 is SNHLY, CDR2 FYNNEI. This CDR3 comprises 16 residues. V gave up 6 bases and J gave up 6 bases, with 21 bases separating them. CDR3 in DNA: TGTGCCAGCAGGTTTAGGAAGTCGGGGGCGGGTCAGCCCCAGCATTTT. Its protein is CASRFRKSGAGQPQHF.

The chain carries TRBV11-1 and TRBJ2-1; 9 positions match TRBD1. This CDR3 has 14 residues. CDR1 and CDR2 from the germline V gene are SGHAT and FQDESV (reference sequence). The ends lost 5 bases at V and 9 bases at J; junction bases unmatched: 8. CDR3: CASSDQQGASEQFF. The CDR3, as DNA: TGTGCCAGCAGCGATCAACAGGGGGCCAGTGAGCAGTTCTTC. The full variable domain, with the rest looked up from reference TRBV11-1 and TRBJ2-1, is EAEVAQSPRYKITEKSQAVAFWCDPISGHATLYWYRQILGQGPELLVQFQDESVVDDSQLPKDRFSAERLKGVDSTLKIQPAELGDSAMYLCASSDQQGASEQFFGPGTRLTVL.

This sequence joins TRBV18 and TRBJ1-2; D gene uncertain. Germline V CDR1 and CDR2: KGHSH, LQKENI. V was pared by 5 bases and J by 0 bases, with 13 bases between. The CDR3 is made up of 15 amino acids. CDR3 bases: TGTGCCAGCTCAGCAAAGCCGGAAGCTAACTATGGCTACACCTTC. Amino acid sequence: CASSAKPEANYGYTF.

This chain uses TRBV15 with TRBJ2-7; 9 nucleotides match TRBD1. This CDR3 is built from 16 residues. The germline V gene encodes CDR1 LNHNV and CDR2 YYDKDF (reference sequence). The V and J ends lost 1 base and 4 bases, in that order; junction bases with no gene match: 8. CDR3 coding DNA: TGTGCCACCAGCAGAGTAGTAGGGACAGGGATTTACGAGCAGTACTTC. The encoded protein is CATSRVVGTGIYEQYF.